Below, one TCR beta chain is given with its context. What it binds is unknown. The assay was immunoSEQ multiplex PCR, and TCRdb's table has in-frame clones only and misses some. The profile shows about 45,000 clones, 85% of them singletons. The source of the sample is a study of lymphopenia after photon versus proton radiotherapy. Whole-study findings and limits: After lymphocyte nadir, photon-treated repertoires showed oligoclonal expansion, especially CD8+ Temra. Authors raise, but do not show, better survival with proton therapy. Relative stability marked proton patients; photon patients lost diversity and naive cells. A bigger post-nadir fall in TCR diversity correlated inversely with survival time in deceased patients.

There are 15 residues in the CDR3. V was trimmed by 4 bases and J by 2 bases, leaving 14 bases between them. Looked up from germline, CDR1 is SGHTS and CDR2 is YDEGEE. Here the sequenced sample was peripheral blood, taken from a patient treated with photon-based radiotherapy. The TCR originated in a man between 35 and 55 years old with gastric cancer. This chain uses TRBV5-8 with TRBJ2-3; D is tentatively TRBD1 or TRBD2 (5 bases each). CDR3 nucleotide sequence: TGTGCCAGCAGCCTCCGGGACCAACACACAGATACGCAGTATTTT. It specifies CASSLRDQHTDTQYF.